A single sample is the source of the 15 T cell receptor beta chains below, sequenced in a study of shared clonotypes between healthy human individuals. TCRdb's table, derived via immunoSEQ multiplex PCR, lists solely in-frame clones and lacks some. The table has millions of clones, approximately 95% seen once. The specimen sequenced was naive CD4+ T cells from PBMCs. The subset: CD45RA+ positively selected. All receptors come from a young man in good health. Some clones in this sample may be carry-over from other donors' samples.

This clone occurred once. The rearrangement links TRBV5-1 to TRBJ1-4; no reliable D call. Germline CDR1 SGHRS, CDR2 YFSETQ. The CDR3 length is 16 residues. V was shortened by 0 bases and J by 6 bases, with 15 bases between the two germline ends. The CDR3 loop reads CASSLAGALGDEKLFF. For the CDR3, the DNA is TGCGCCAGCAGCTTGGCTGGTGCTCTCGGGGATGAAAAACTGTTTTTT. Full variable domain (remainder filled in from reference TRBV5-1 and TRBJ1-4): KAGVTQTPRYLIKTRGQQVTLSCSPISGHRSVSWYQQTPGQGLQFLFEYFSETQRNKGNFPGRFSGRQFSNSRSEMNVSTLELGDSALYLCASSLAGALGDEKLFFGSGTQLSVL.

This clone was counted once. V is TRBV6-5 and J is TRBJ1-1; 10 positions match TRBD1. The CDR3 length is 16 residues. V lost 3 bases, J lost 9 bases, and 13 bases stayed unmatched. CDR1 is MNHEY, CDR2 SVGAGI, per germline. CDR3 amino acids: CASSYAHGQGDEKAFF. CDR3 nucleotide sequence: TGTGCCAGCAGTTATGCCCACGGACAGGGGGATGAGAAAGCTTTCTTT.

This sequence joins TRBV29-1 and TRBJ2-7, with a tentative D call TRBD2 (6 bases). The CDR3 is 17 amino acids. Germline V gives CDR1 SQVTM, CDR2 ANQGSEA. V gave up 3 bases and J gave up 2 bases, with 23 bases separating them. The CDR3 spells CSVDGQPRLVVTYEQYF. CDR3 bases: TGCAGCGTTGATGGGCAACCGAGACTAGTTGTCACCTACGAGCAGTACTTC.

This sequence joins TRBV19 and TRBJ1-3; 9 bases line up with TRBD1. Germline lookup yields CDR1 LNHDA and CDR2 SQIVND (reference sequence). Unmatched junction bases numbered 5, after V lost 4 bases and J lost 1 base. The CDR3 has 16 amino acids. CDR3 region: CASSRSGTGSGNTIYF. The CDR3 DNA follows: TGTGCCAGTAGTAGATCCGGGACAGGGTCTGGAAACACCATATATTTT.

This sequence joins TRBV28 and TRBJ2-5; TRBD2 agrees at 8 bases. The CDR3 is made up of 13 amino acids. J was trimmed by 1 base and V by 10 bases; bases with no gene match: 5. Per germline, CDR1 MDHEN and CDR2 SYDVKM. The CDR3 DNA follows: TGTGCCATCAACCGGGGGGGCCAAGAGACCCAGTACTTC. Protein sequence: CAINRGGQETQYF.

This chain connects TRBV7-7 to TRBJ2-5; D unclear. The CDR3 covers 14 residues. Trimming cost V 5 bases and J 2 bases, with 12 bases left between them. CDR1 is SSHAT and CDR2 is FNYEAQ in the germline V gene (reference sequence). The DNA for the CDR3 is TGTGCCAGCAGCCTAGGCGTCTCTCAAGAGACCCAGTACTTC. Its protein is CASSLGVSQETQYF.

V is TRBV28 and J is TRBJ1-2; 8 bases map to TRBD1. The length of the CDR3 is 13 residues. Looked up from germline, CDR1 is MDHEN and CDR2 is SYDVKM. V dropped 6 bases and J dropped 5; count of bases not matched to a gene: 5. CDR3 region: CASSTGGWYGYTF. The CDR3 DNA reads as TGTGCCAGCAGCACAGGGGGTTGGTATGGCTACACCTTC.

This clone was recorded once. V usage is TRBV7-9 and J usage is TRBJ1-4; tentatively, D is TRBD1 (5 bases). The germline V and J ends were trimmed by 5 bases and 7 bases, with 20 bases remaining between them. The germline gives CDR1 SEHNR, CDR2 FQNEAQ (reference sequence). This CDR3 is 16 amino acids long. DNA for the CDR3: TGTGCCAGCAGCCAGATTGGGGCGCAGTTTATTGAAAAACTGTTTTTT. It specifies CASSQIGAQFIEKLFF.

This chain links TRBV7-7 with TRBJ2-1, with 14 nucleotides matching TRBD2. The V gene end was trimmed by 5 bases and the J gene end by 5 bases; junction bases not matched to a gene: 11. The CDR3 spans 18 residues. The germline gives CDR1 SSHAT, CDR2 FNYEAQ (reference sequence). The CDR3 here is CASSRGLAGVVIDNEQFF. The CDR3 DNA reads TGTGCCAGCAGCCGGGGACTAGCGGGAGTTGTCATCGACAATGAGCAGTTCTTC. Filled out from reference TRBV7-7 and TRBJ2-1, the complete variable domain reads GAGVSQSPRYKVTKRGQDVTLRCDPISSHATLYWYQQALGQGPEFLTYFNYEAQPDKSGLPSDRFSAERPEGSISTLTIQRTEQRDSAMYRCASSRGLAGVVIDNEQFFGPGTRLTVL.

The rearrangement links TRBV2 to TRBJ2-7; D might be TRBD2 (7 bases). Germline V gives CDR1 SNHLY, CDR2 FYNNEI. Trimming took 6 bases from V and 3 from J, leaving 21 bases between them. The CDR3 extends over 16 amino acids. CDR3 bases: TGTGCCAGCAGCATTGGGGGGGCTAGCGGATACTACGAGCAGTACTTC. This translates into CASSIGGASGYYEQYF.

V gene TRBV7-3 combines with J gene TRBJ2-2, with 7 bases aligning to TRBD1. The germline V gene has CDR1 SGHTA and CDR2 FQGTGA. V was pared by 5 bases and J by 2 bases, with 5 bases of the junction left unmatched. The CDR3 has 15 residues. CDR3 in amino acids: CASSARQGNTGELFF. In nucleotides, the CDR3 is TGTGCCAGCAGCGCCAGACAGGGAAACACCGGGGAGCTGTTTTTT.

The J gene is TRBJ2-1, the V gene TRBV6-4; possibly TRBD2 for D (7 bases). The CDR3 is 13 amino acids. Trimming stripped 2 bases from V and 7 bases from J, with 9 bases between. From germline, CDR1 is MRHNA and CDR2 SNTAGT. CDR3: CASSDGRGNEQFF. The CDR3 DNA reads as TGTGCCAGCAGTGACGGGAGGGGGAATGAGCAGTTCTTC.

Of note for this clone: A read error may be the cause here, since a much bigger clone is one base away. The rearrangement links TRBV5-6 to TRBJ2-3, with D hard to call. V was cut by 3 bases and J by 2 bases, with 10 bases left in between. The germline V gene encodes CDR1 SGHDT and CDR2 YYEEEE. The CDR3 has 14 residues. CDR3 loop: CASSSRWNTDTQYF. CDR3 DNA: TGTGCCAGCAGCTCGAGGTGGAACACAGATACGCAGTATTTT.

This sequence joins TRBV6-1 and TRBJ1-2; D gene uncertain. The CDR3 is 13 amino acids. Germline CDR1 reads MNHNS; CDR2 reads SASEGT. V lost 3 bases and J lost 7, with 12 bases in between. The CDR3 loop reads CASSDWSLSGYTF. The CDR3 DNA reads as TGTGCCAGCAGTGACTGGAGCTTGAGTGGCTACACCTTC.

The J gene is TRBJ1-2, the V gene TRBV7-9; D call uncertain. This CDR3 has 13 amino acids. The germline V and J ends were trimmed by 1 base and 8 bases, with 11 bases remaining between them. Germline V gene sequence: CDR1 SEHNR, CDR2 FQNEAQ (reference sequence). The CDR3 here is CASSLEVVSGYTF. The CDR3 DNA follows: TGTGCCAGCAGCTTAGAGGTTGTTAGCGGCTACACCTTC.